This T cell receptor beta chain stems from a study of T cell responses to AZD1222 COVID-19 vaccine (dated by TCRdb to the early 2020s). For the study in its entirety: TCR sequencing was performed for about 250 trial participants, of whom around 210 were given two doses of AZD1222 and around 26 were given two doses of MenACWY control vaccine. Trial participants were enrolled by age into 18-55, 56-69 and 70-plus year subgroups, with roughly 150, 30 and 60 TCR-sequenced participants respectively. Study-wide findings and limitations: Participants were mostly white British and included more females than males, and it was suggested by the authors that clonal diversity may have been underestimated. A significant rise in spike-specific TCR breadth and depth was observed after two AZD1222 doses relative to day 0 and relative to MenACWY recipients. The 56-69-year group was small, and its depth increase did not reach significance, likely because of low power. Reportedly, almost half of the unique spike-specific TCRs recognized epitopes lying outside the regions that are mutated in the B.1.351 and B.1.1.7 variants. Because no samples from the day 14 peak response were available, repertoires could be characterized only after the peak T cell response. Only five to seven AZD1222 recipients were SARS-CoV-2 seropositive at baseline, limiting conclusions about previously exposed vaccinees. The whole spike protein was spanned by vaccine-associated CD4 TCRs, and dominant responses were seen in regions 160-218 and 743-854.

Worth noting for this clone: Its antigen is not yet known. No clone much larger than this one lies a single base away; base qualities are absent.

The sample's time point label, in plain terms: about 28 days (+/-7) after the second vaccine dose. What this sample's treatment or condition label stands for: meningococcal conjugate vaccine given as trial control. Vaccinee samples were obtained from the UK trials COV001 and COV002, which included a single-blind randomized controlled phase 2/3 trial of AZD1222 (ChAdOx1 nCoV-19) in healthy adults. Trial participant PBMC samples were collected at day 0 and day 28 after the second dose for TCRbeta chain sequencing. Looking up the germline V gene yields CDR1 MRHNA and CDR2 SNTAGT. Taken from cysteine to phenylalanine, the CDR3 has 13 residues. The read is trimmed to its CDR3 DNA, 39 bases read in frame from base 1. Trimming takes 5 bases from V and 1 base from J, and the germline ends sit 7 bases apart. The CDR3 regions of human TCRbeta chains were analyzed by immunosequencing. Turning to the authors' computational methods: Repertoire TCRs were checked for matches against a reference library of SARS-CoV-2-specific TCRs that had been generated using the MIRA antigen-specificity platform. Breadth was defined as the fraction of unique TCRs that were SARS-CoV-2-associated. Depth was defined as the fraction of total T cells that were SARS-CoV-2-associated. Using the MIRA data, each spike-specific TCR was mapped to the spike region that the TCR reacts to and placed in a CD4 or CD8 class. Log10-transformed breadth and depth values were compared by one-way ANOVA with Sidak's multiple comparisons tests. TCRdb's version of the immuneACCESS table is confined to in-frame rearrangements and falls short of the full clone set. An unresolved V gene accounts for under half of the shortfall where checked; the remainder is of unknown origin. V, J and clone size reflect that table, while D and trimming were determined from the DNA. The sample table records roughly 40,000 clones; just over 85% of these occur just once. Under 30% of the sample lies in the top ten.

The rearrangement joined TRBV6-4 to TRBJ2-3; the D gene identity is not certain. This specimen consisted of peripheral blood, obtained 28 days after the second dose of the MenACWY control vaccine. The sequence derives from an adult who received the MenACWY meningococcal vaccine as a control. The CDR3: CASSKQGTDTQYF. The nucleotides read TGTGCCAGCAGTAAGCAGGGCACAGATACGCAGTATTTT.